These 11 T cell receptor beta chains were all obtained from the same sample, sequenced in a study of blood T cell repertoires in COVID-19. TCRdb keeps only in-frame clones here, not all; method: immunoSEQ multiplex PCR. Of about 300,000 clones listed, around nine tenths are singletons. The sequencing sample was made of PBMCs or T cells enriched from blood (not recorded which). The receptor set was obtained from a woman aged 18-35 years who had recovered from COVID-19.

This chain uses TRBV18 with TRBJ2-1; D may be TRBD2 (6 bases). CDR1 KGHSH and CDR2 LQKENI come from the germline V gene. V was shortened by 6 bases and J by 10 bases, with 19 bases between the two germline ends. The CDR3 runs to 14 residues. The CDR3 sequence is CASSRAGNPEEQFF. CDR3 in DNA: TGTGCCAGCTCCAGGGCGGGAAACCCCGAAGAGCAGTTCTTC.

For the CDR3, the DNA is TGTGCCAGCAGCCCAAGCAGGGGACAGGGGTCAGATACGCAGTATTTT. Translated: CASSPSRGQGSDTQYF. The rearrangement links TRBV7-3 to TRBJ2-3; the match to TRBD1 covers 10 bases. V shed 5 bases and J 4 bases; nucleotides not matched to a gene: 9. The V gene's germline CDR1 is SGHTA and CDR2 FQGTGA. CDR3 length equals 16 residues.

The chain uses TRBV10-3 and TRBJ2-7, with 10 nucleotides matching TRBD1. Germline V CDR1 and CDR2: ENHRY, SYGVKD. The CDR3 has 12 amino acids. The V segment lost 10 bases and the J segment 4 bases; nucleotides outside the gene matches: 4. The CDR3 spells CATRDRGYEQYF. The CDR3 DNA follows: TGTGCCACCCGGGACAGGGGATACGAGCAGTACTTC.

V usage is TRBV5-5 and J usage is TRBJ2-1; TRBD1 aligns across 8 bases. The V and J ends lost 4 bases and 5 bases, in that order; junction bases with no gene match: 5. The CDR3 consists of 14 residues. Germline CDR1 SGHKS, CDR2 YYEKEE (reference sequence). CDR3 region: CASSVTGANNEQFF. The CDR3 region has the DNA TGTGCCAGCAGCGTGACAGGGGCCAACAATGAGCAGTTCTTC.

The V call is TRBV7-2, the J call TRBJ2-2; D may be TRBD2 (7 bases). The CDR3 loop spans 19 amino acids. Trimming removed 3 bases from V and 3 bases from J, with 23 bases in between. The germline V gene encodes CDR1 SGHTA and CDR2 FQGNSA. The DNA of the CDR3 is TGTGCCAGCAGCTTGGTCGGGGGGCGTGGATTTCCTTACACCGGGGAGCTGTTTTTT. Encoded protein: CASSLVGGRGFPYTGELFF.

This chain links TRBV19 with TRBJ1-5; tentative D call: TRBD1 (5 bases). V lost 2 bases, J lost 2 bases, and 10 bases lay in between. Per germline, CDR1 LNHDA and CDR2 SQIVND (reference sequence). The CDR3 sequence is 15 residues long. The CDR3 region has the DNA TGTGCCAGTAGTATACCTCCGGGGGGCAATCAGCCCCAGCATTTT. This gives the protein CASSIPPGGNQPQHF. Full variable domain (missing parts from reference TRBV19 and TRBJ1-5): DGGITQSPKYLFRKEGQNVTLSCEQNLNHDAMYWYRQDPGQGLRLIYYSQIVNDFQKGDIAEGYSVSREKKESFPLTVTSAQKNPTAFYLCASSIPPGGNQPQHFGDGTRLSIL.

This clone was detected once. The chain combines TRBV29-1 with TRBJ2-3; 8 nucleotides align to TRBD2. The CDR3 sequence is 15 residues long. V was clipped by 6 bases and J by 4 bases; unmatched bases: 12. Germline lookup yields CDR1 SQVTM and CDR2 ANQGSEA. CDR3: CSVLGAGGAADTQYF. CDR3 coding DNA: TGCAGCGTGCTGGGGGCGGGAGGCGCGGCAGATACGCAGTATTTT.

The DNA for the CDR3 is TGCGCCAGCAGCCAAGAGGGCGGCAATCAGCCCCAGCATTTT. It translates to CASSQEGGNQPQHF. The V gene is TRBV4-1, the J gene TRBJ1-5; D not certain. The V end was cut by 0 bases, the J end by 2 bases, with 5 bases between. There are 14 residues in the CDR3. Germline lookup yields CDR1 MGHRA and CDR2 YSYEKL.

The CDR3 nucleotides are TGTGCCAGCAGTGGCGCCGGGACAGGGGGGTACTATGGCTACACCTTC. Encoded protein: CASSGAGTGGYYGYTF. The gene calls are TRBV28 and TRBJ1-2; 11 bases fit TRBD1. Germline V CDR1 and CDR2: MDHEN, SYDVKM. The CDR3 is made up of 16 amino acids. V lost 5 bases to trimming and J lost 3 bases; unmatched junction nucleotides: 8.

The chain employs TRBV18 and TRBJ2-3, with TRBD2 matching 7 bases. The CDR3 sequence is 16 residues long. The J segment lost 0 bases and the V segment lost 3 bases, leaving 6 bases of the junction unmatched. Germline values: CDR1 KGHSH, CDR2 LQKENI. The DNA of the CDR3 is TGTGCCAGCTCACCGACCGGGGGGTTGAGCACAGATACGCAGTATTTT. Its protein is CASSPTGGLSTDTQYF. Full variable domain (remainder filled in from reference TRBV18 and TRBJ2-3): NAGVMQNPRHLVRRRGQEARLRCSPMKGHSHVYWYRQLPEEGLKFMVYLQKENIIDESGMPKERFSAEFPKEGPSILRIQQVVRGDSAAYFCASSPTGGLSTDTQYFGPGTRLTVL.

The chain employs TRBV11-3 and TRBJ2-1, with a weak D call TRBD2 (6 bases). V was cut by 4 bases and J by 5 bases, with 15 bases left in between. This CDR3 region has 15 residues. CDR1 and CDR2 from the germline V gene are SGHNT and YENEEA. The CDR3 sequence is CASSSTRLEHNEQFF. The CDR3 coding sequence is TGTGCCAGCAGCTCAACCCGACTAGAGCACAATGAGCAGTTCTTC.